This note documents a single T cell receptor beta chain sequence. The data were obtained in a study of blood T cell repertoires in COVID-19. Profiled with immunoSEQ multiplex PCR; TCRdb holds only in-frame clones, not every one. The sample comprises 130,000 or so clones, around nine tenths of which are singletons, and less than 4.5% rests with the top ten. CDR1 and CDR2 (germline): SQVTM, ANQGSEA. The CDR3 totals 12 residues. Trimming stripped 3 bases from V and 5 bases from J, with 8 bases between. This TCR was sampled from a man between 60 and 75 years old with COVID-19, enrolled during active disease. The chain carries TRBV29-1 and TRBJ2-1, with a possible D match to TRBD1 (5 bases). Sequencing used peripheral blood. In DNA, the CDR3 is TGCAGCGTTGAGACAGACAACAATGAGCAGTTCTTC. It codes for CSVETDNNEQFF.